This T cell receptor (beta chain) was profiled in a study of OX40 agonist ivuxolimab in advanced cancers. For the study at large: Six ivuxolimab dose levels, 0.01 to 10 mg/kg, were given intravenously every 2 weeks. Overall study results and limits: Averaged across samples, CD8+ T cells carried more expanded clones than CD4+ did.

To note about this clone: Its antigen is currently unknown.

Looked up from germline, CDR1 is SQVTM and CDR2 is ANQGSEA. The CDR3 has 15 residues. The V and J ends lost 3 bases and 0 bases respectively, with 15 bases between them. Data came from immunoSEQ multiplex PCR; TCRdb stores just in-frame clones and leaves some out. The table lists about 43,000 clones, around 85% of them singletons. This TCR came from an adult with an advanced solid tumor such as melanoma, head and neck, liver or kidney cancer. The sample was CD4+ or CD8+ T cells sorted from blood, taken in a trial of the OX40 agonist ivuxolimab. J is TRBJ2-7 and V is TRBV29-1, with D maybe TRBD1 (7 bases). As DNA, the CDR3 is TGCAGCGTTGAGTGGTCAGGGGGAGGCTCCTACGAGCAGTACTTC. Its translation is CSVEWSGGGSYEQYF.